What follows are 30 T cell receptor beta chains derived from one specimen sequenced in a study of shared clonotypes between healthy human individuals (dated by TCRdb to about 2020). The method was the immunoSEQ multiplex PCR assay. Sourced from immuneACCESS, this table was stored by TCRdb with only in-frame sequences that have V and J called. A share of the clones is absent; for the studies checked, an unresolved V gene accounts for under half, and the remainder has no known explanation. Here the sample has some 700,000 clones; around 90% occur a single time. The top ten constitute more than 30% of the sample. The sequencing input was memory CD8+ T cells from PBMCs. Interpreted using the paper, the cell subset or site label stands for: CD45RO+ cells pooled with CCR7-negative TemRA cells. The receptors originated from a man between 18 and 29 years old in good health. Some clones in this sample may be carry-over from other donors' samples.

The chain joins TRBV4-1 to TRBJ2-1; 15 bases match TRBD2. Germline V gene lookup returns CDR1 MGHRA and CDR2 YSYEKL. CDR3 length equals 17 residues. Germline trimming cut 4 bases from V and 6 bases from J; bases unmatched to any gene: 7. The CDR3 spells CASSLGLAGGPGNEQFF. For the CDR3, the DNA is TGCGCCAGCAGCCTCGGACTAGCGGGAGGGCCGGGCAATGAGCAGTTCTTC.

The V and J genes are TRBV13 and TRBJ2-5, with 8 bases matching TRBD2. Germline lookup yields CDR1 PRHDT and CDR2 FYEKMQ (reference sequence). The V gene end was trimmed by 1 base and the J gene end by 5 bases; junction bases not matched to a gene: 6. The CDR3 runs 15 residues. CDR3 in amino acids: CASSLAGGPGETQYF. The CDR3 nucleotides read TGTGCCAGCAGCTTAGCGGGAGGGCCGGGGGAGACCCAGTACTTC.

V usage is TRBV6-1 and J usage is TRBJ2-5, with 7 bases identical to TRBD1. V lost 11 bases and J lost 1; bases outside the gene matches: 7. The germline gives CDR1 MNHNS, CDR2 SASEGT. The CDR3 spans 13 residues. The DNA of the CDR3 is TGTGCCGGTCGTGGGGACAGCCAAGAGACCCAGTACTTC. This gives the protein CAGRGDSQETQYF.

The chain carries TRBV28 and TRBJ1-1; D possibly corresponds to TRBD1 (5 bases). CDR3 size: 13 residues. Germline CDR1 reads MDHEN; CDR2 reads SYDVKM. Trimming shortened V by 1 base and J by 5 bases, and 8 bases separated the two germline ends. The CDR3 loop reads CASSLFRATEAFF. The CDR3 region has the DNA TGTGCCAGCAGTTTATTCAGGGCTACTGAAGCTTTCTTT.

The chain combines TRBV7-4 with TRBJ1-1, with unresolved D. CDR1 SGHVT and CDR2 SQSDAQ come from the germline V gene. This CDR3 region has 14 residues. Trimming took 1 base from V and 4 from J, leaving 10 bases between them. The CDR3 sequence: CASSLGVFGTEAFF. CDR3 nucleotides: TGTGCCAGCAGCTTAGGCGTTTTCGGCACTGAAGCTTTCTTT.

The chain is built from TRBV7-9 and TRBJ2-1; 12 bases line up with TRBD1. The CDR3 runs 15 residues. V gave up 3 bases and J gave up 10 bases; unmatched junction bases: 7. Germline assignment: CDR1 SEHNR and CDR2 FQNEAQ (reference sequence). The DNA of the CDR3 is TGTGCCAGCAGCTTCACGGGGACAGGGGGCGAAGAGCAGTTCTTC. Translating gives CASSFTGTGGEEQFF. The full variable domain, in which reference TRBV7-9 and TRBJ2-1 provide the parts outside the CDR3, is DTGVSQNPRHKITKRGQNVTFRCDPISEHNRLYWYRQTLGQGPEFLTYFQNEAQLEKSRLLSDRFSAERPKGSFSTLEIQRTEQGDSAMYLCASSFTGTGGEEQFFGPGTRLTVL.

The V call is TRBV2, the J call TRBJ1-5; D unclear. The CDR3 spans 14 residues. CDR1 and CDR2 from the germline V gene are SNHLY and FYNNEI. V lost 6 bases and J lost 1, with 10 bases in between. Here the CDR3 DNA reads TGTGCCAGCAGCGGGCCTTTAAGCAATCAGCCCCAGCATTTT. The encoded protein is CASSGPLSNQPQHF. The whole variable domain, filled in from reference TRBV2 and TRBJ1-5, reads EPEVTQTPSHQVTQMGQEVILRCVPISNHLYFYWYRQILGQKVEFLVSFYNNEISEKSEIFDDQFSVERPDGSNFTLKIRSTKLEDSAMYFCASSGPLSNQPQHFGDGTRLSIL.

Worth noting for this clone: Other DNA variants within this sample encode the same CDR3. V gene TRBV9 combines with J gene TRBJ1-2; 10 bases are a match to TRBD1. Germline V gene lookup returns CDR1 SGDLS and CDR2 YYNGEE. J lost 2 bases, V lost 3 bases, and 1 base had no gene match. The CDR3 is made up of 14 amino acids. The CDR3 sequence is CASSAGQGNYGYTF. DNA for the CDR3: TGTGCCAGCAGCGCGGGACAGGGGAACTATGGCTACACCTTC. Combining the CDR3 with reference TRBV9 and TRBJ1-2 gives the whole variable domain DSGVTQTPKHLITATGQRVTLRCSPRSGDLSVYWYQQSLDQGLQFLIQYYNGEERAKGNILERFSAQQFPDLHSELNLSSLELGDSALYFCASSAGQGNYGYTFGSGTRLTVV.

The chain employs TRBV21-1 and TRBJ2-1; the DNA was not used to check the table's D call, TRBD2. TRBV21-1 is assigned pseudogene status. The CDR3 covers 13 residues. The DNA for the CDR3 is TGTGCCAAACCGACGGGGGGGTACAATGAGCAGTTCTTC. The encoded protein is CAKPTGGYNEQFF.

The genes are TRBV29-1 and TRBJ2-5; 8 bases align to TRBD1. Germline loops: CDR1 SQVTM, CDR2 ANQGSEA. Trimming took 4 bases from V and 5 from J; bases not matched to a gene: 9. The CDR3 runs 14 residues. The CDR3: CSVVGTGRRETQYF. In DNA form, the CDR3 reads TGCAGCGTTGTCGGGACAGGCCGTCGCGAGACCCAGTACTTC.

This clone has only one observation. The V and J genes are TRBV7-9 and TRBJ2-1; 8 bases agree with TRBD1. CDR1 SEHNR and CDR2 FQNEAQ come from the germline V gene (reference sequence). Trimming cost V 5 bases and J 4 bases; bases outside gene matches: 7. This CDR3 is built from 15 residues. The CDR3 region has the DNA TGTGCCAGCAGCCCCACAGGGGGTCTATACAATGAGCAGTTCTTC. Its translation is CASSPTGGLYNEQFF.

This clone was observed a single time. The rearrangement links TRBV14 to TRBJ2-6; 9 bases fit TRBD1. Germline V CDR1 and CDR2: SGHDN, FVKESK. The CDR3 consists of 23 residues. V shed 0 bases and J 0 bases; nucleotides not matched to a gene: 18. CDR3 protein: CASSQDRSGTGSIFFSGANVLTF. CDR3 bases: TGTGCCAGCAGCCAAGATCGGTCCGGGACAGGGTCGATTTTTTTCTCTGGGGCCAACGTCCTGACTTTC.

This rearrangement joins TRBV11-2 to TRBJ2-7, with TRBD1 matching 9 bases. The junction had 10 bases not matched to a gene; V was cut back by 6 bases and J by 7 bases. The germline gives CDR1 SGHAT, CDR2 FQNNGV. The CDR3 spans 14 residues. Written as DNA, the CDR3 is TGTGCCAGCAGGTTGACAGGGGGTTACTCTGAGCAGTACTTC. It codes for CASRLTGGYSEQYF. Using reference TRBV11-2 and TRBJ2-7 for the parts outside the CDR3, the full variable domain is EAGVAQSPRYKIIEKRQSVAFWCNPISGHATLYWYQQILGQGPKLLIQFQNNGVVDDSQLPKDRFSAERLKGVDSTLKIQPAKLEDSAVYLCASRLTGGYSEQYFGPGTRLTVT.

This chain links TRBV28 with TRBJ2-1; 11 positions match TRBD2. This CDR3 region has 15 residues. Germline CDR1 reads MDHEN; CDR2 reads SYDVKM. The ends lost 6 bases at V and 3 bases at J; junction bases unmatched: 4. The CDR3 DNA sequence: TGTGCCAGCAGCGCTCTAGCGGGAGGCTACAATGAGCAGTTCTTC. It translates to CASSALAGGYNEQFF.

The CDR3 protein is CAISLGQSPTNEQFF. The CDR3 region has the DNA TGTGCCATCAGCCTGGGACAGTCACCTACCAATGAGCAGTTCTTC. This chain links TRBV10-3 with TRBJ2-1; TRBD1 agrees at 7 bases. V lost 6 bases, J lost 6 bases, and 11 bases stayed unmatched. This CDR3 has 15 amino acids. The germline V gene encodes CDR1 ENHRY and CDR2 SYGVKD.

The gene calls are TRBV28 and TRBJ2-1, with D perhaps TRBD2 (6 bases). The CDR3 contains 16 residues. V gave up 5 bases and J gave up 4 bases, with 18 bases separating them. Per the germline V gene, CDR1 is MDHEN and CDR2 is SYDVKM. The CDR3 protein is CASSPLTGSIYNEQFF. CDR3 sequence (DNA): TGTGCCAGCAGTCCTTTGACCGGGAGCATATACAATGAGCAGTTCTTC.

The rearrangement links TRBV28 to TRBJ2-2; TRBD2 aligns across 12 bases. Germline V gene data show CDR1 as MDHEN and CDR2 as SYDVKM. The CDR3 consists of 17 residues. Trimming removed 3 bases from V and 5 bases from J; junction bases left unmatched: 7. This CDR3 reads CASSFRLAGVRTGELFF. In DNA form, the CDR3 reads TGTGCCAGCAGTTTTCGACTAGCGGGAGTTAGGACCGGGGAGCTGTTTTTT.

The CDR3 spells CASSFLRAGVDEQYF. Written as DNA, the CDR3 is TGTGCCAGCAGTTTCCTGCGTGCAGGGGTAGACGAGCAGTACTTC. V usage is TRBV6-5 and J usage is TRBJ2-7; tentatively, D is TRBD1 (6 bases). Germline values: CDR1 MNHEY, CDR2 SVGAGI. Trimming took off 4 bases at V and 5 bases at J, with 18 bases between the two ends. The CDR3 totals 15 residues.

This rearrangement joins TRBV30 to TRBJ2-1, with D perhaps given as TRBD1 or TRBD2 (5 bases each). V lost 4 bases and J 8 bases, leaving 15 bases between the germline ends. This CDR3 is built from 13 residues. CDR1 and CDR2 (germline): GTSNPN, SVGIG (reference sequence). Written as DNA, the CDR3 is TGTGCCTGGAATCGGGGCGTCGGCGATGAGCAGTTCTTC. Encoded protein: CAWNRGVGDEQFF.

The chain couples TRBV9 to TRBJ2-3, with a possible D match to TRBD2 (6 bases). The CDR3 is 15 amino acids. Germline V gene sequence: CDR1 SGDLS, CDR2 YYNGEE. Trimming left V 3 bases short and J 5 bases short, with 16 bases between. Here the CDR3 DNA reads TGTGCCAGCAGCGAAAAGGGGTGGAGGGTAGATACGCAGTATTTT. Amino acids: CASSEKGWRVDTQYF.

This sequence joins TRBV15 and TRBJ1-5; D not certain. Germline lookup yields CDR1 LNHNV and CDR2 YYDKDF (reference sequence). The CDR3 runs 16 residues. V lost 0 bases and J lost 1, with 10 bases in between. The CDR3 region has the DNA TGTGCCACCAGCAGAGACGGCTCTTGGAGCAATCAGCCCCAGCATTTT. This sequence encodes CATSRDGSWSNQPQHF.

With regard to this clone: An end of the junction does not agree with germline; a read error may underlie this. V is TRBV11-2 and J is TRBJ2-3; 8 bases agree with TRBD2. The length of the CDR3 is 15 residues. In germline, CDR1 is SGHAT, CDR2 FQNNGV. CDR3 coding DNA: TGTGCCAGCAGCCTGGGACTAGATTTAGTAGGTACGCAGTACTTT. It is translated as CASSLGLDLVGTQYF.

The chain employs TRBV28 and TRBJ1-5; D is possibly TRBD1 (6 bases). In germline, CDR1 is MDHEN, CDR2 SYDVKM. CDR3 length: 15 residues. V was clipped by 6 bases and J by 4 bases, with 16 bases between them. CDR3 in DNA: TGTGCCAGCAGCCGTTCGGGGGCACCAAATCAGCCCCAGCATTTT. Translated: CASSRSGAPNQPQHF. Using reference TRBV28 and TRBJ1-5 for the parts outside the CDR3, the full variable domain is DVKVTQSSRYLVKRTGEKVFLECVQDMDHENMFWYRQDPGLGLRLIYFSYDVKMKEKGDIPEGYSVSREKKERFSLILESASTNQTSMYLCASSRSGAPNQPQHFGDGTRLSIL.

The genes are TRBV7-2 and TRBJ2-1; 13 bases match TRBD2. J was trimmed by 8 bases and V by 1 base; bases with no gene match: 5. Germline lookup yields CDR1 SGHTA and CDR2 FQGNSA. The CDR3 totals 16 residues. In DNA, the CDR3 is TGTGCCAGCAGCTTAGGTCGGACTAGCGGGAGATATGAGCAGTTCTTC. It codes for CASSLGRTSGRYEQFF.

The chain uses TRBV7-2 and TRBJ1-2; the match to TRBD1 covers 8 bases. CDR1 is SGHTA, CDR2 FQGNSA, per germline. The CDR3 is 17 residues long. Trimming took 5 bases from V and 0 from J; bases not matched to a gene: 11. The CDR3 region has the DNA TGTGCCAGCAGCCCTACAGGGGGTTACAAAACTAACTATGGCTACACCTTC. This encodes CASSPTGGYKTNYGYTF.

The chain couples TRBV5-6 to TRBJ1-2, with D possibly matching TRBD1 (6 bases). CDR3 size: 12 residues. The V end was cut by 4 bases, the J end by 8 bases, with 12 bases between. In germline, CDR1 is SGHDT, CDR2 YYEEEE. Written as DNA, the CDR3 is TGTGCCAGCAGCCCCGGGACAAACGGCTACACCTTC. Its protein is CASSPGTNGYTF.

This rearrangement joins TRBV2 to TRBJ2-1; no reliable D call. The CDR3 contains 15 residues. Trimming cost V 3 bases and J 9 bases, with 18 bases left between them. Per germline, CDR1 SNHLY and CDR2 FYNNEI. The CDR3 loop is CASSDGIGGVGEQFF. CDR3 DNA sequence: TGTGCCAGCAGTGATGGTATAGGTGGGGTCGGTGAGCAGTTCTTC.

J is TRBJ2-2 and V is TRBV6-1, with a tentative D call TRBD2 (5 bases). Germline CDR1 and CDR2: MNHNS and SASEGT. V was trimmed by 7 bases and J by 5 bases, leaving 17 bases between them. The CDR3 is made up of 15 amino acids. The CDR3 DNA is TGTGCCAGCATAACGAGACCCGGAGGAACCGGGGAGCTGTTTTTT. This translates into CASITRPGGTGELFF.

The chain recombines TRBV7-3 with TRBJ1-3; D remains unclear. V was trimmed by 5 bases and J by 1 base, leaving 12 bases between them. Germline V lookup: CDR1 SGHTA, CDR2 FQGTGA. The CDR3 has 15 amino acids. The CDR3 reads CASSLGPGSGNTIYF. For the CDR3, the DNA is TGTGCCAGCAGCCTGGGCCCAGGATCTGGAAACACCATATATTTT.

This sequence joins TRBV6-5 and TRBJ1-5, with D perhaps TRBD1 (5 bases). The CDR3 length is 15 residues. Germline CDR1 MNHEY, CDR2 SVGAGI. Trimming shortened V by 3 bases and J by 6 bases, and 15 bases separated the two germline ends. The CDR3 region has the DNA TGTGCCAGCAGTTATTCCAGGGACCCCCCTCAGCCCCAGCATTTT. This sequence encodes CASSYSRDPPQPQHF.